This TCR beta chain was retrieved from a study of response to subunit inactivated influenza vaccine. Notes on the study in general: It was suggested by the authors that few new T cells are recruited by each seasonal influenza vaccination.

This clonotype has just a few counts. Its antigen is as yet unknown. From the RT-PCR reads, TCRdb called clonotypes with MiXCR, one entry per CDR3 protein. The data show 450,000 to 600,000 distinct CDR3 sequences, with approximately 7.3% seen just once and 10% to 15% held by the top ten. Looked up from germline, CDR1 is DFQATT and CDR2 is SNEGSKA (reference sequence). CDR3 length equals 14 residues. Trimming cost V 1 base and J 2 bases, with 11 bases left between them. The sequenced sample was PBMCs from blood, obtained roughly 24 months after vaccination. The rearrangement uses TRBV20-1 and TRBJ2-5, with D possibly called TRBD1 or TRBD2 (5 bases each). The clonotype originates from a man between 50 and 75 years old who received an inactivated influenza vaccine. The CDR3 region is CSARGDGGQETQYF. In nucleotides, the CDR3 is TGCAGTGCTAGAGGGGACGGCGGGCAAGAGACCCAGTACTTC.